This TCR beta chain was observed in a study of OX40 agonist ivuxolimab in advanced cancers. In the study overall: The costimulatory receptor OX40 (CD134) was targeted by ivuxolimab, a fully human IgG2 agonistic monoclonal antibody. Partial responses occurred in three dose-escalation patients, of whom one had hepatocellular carcinoma and two had cutaneous melanoma. The purpose of peripheral TCRbeta sequencing was to test whether ivuxolimab changed TCR sequence diversity and led to clonal T-cell expansion. In the dose-escalation cohort, around four fifths of patients were male, and the mean age was roughly 60 years with a range of roughly 20 to 79. Patients were allowed to have had prior anti-PD-1, anti-PD-L1 or anti-CTLA-4 therapy, and 40% of the dose-escalation patients had been treated with checkpoint inhibitors. Among the roughly 54 dose-escalation patients, around 20 had hepatocellular carcinoma, approximately 15 melanoma, 9 renal cell carcinoma and 9 head and neck cancer. Intravenous ivuxolimab was administered to patients every 2 weeks at six dose levels: 0.01, 0.1, 0.3, 1.5, 3 and 10 mg/kg. The monotherapy dose-escalation portion (N ≈ 50 patients) of the phase I ivuxolimab trial is reported in the paper. Overall study outcomes, separate from this receptor: Low levels of normalized T-cell clonal expansion were also seen in some patients who did not respond. At doses of 0.1 to 3.0 mg/kg, clonal expansion of both CD4+ and CD8+ blood T cells was observed from baseline to week 6. Antigen specificity was not determined for the clonally expanded peripheral T cells. In partial responders in the 0.1-3.0 mg/kg groups, normalized peripheral clonal expansion was found to be among the lowest, especially among CD8+ T cells. After ivuxolimab, expanded clones were on average more numerous among CD8+ T cells than among CD4+ T cells.

Its CDR3 holds 14 amino acids, cysteine through phenylalanine. Only the CDR3 region is kept as DNA, spanning 42 bases read in frame from base 1. In the germline V gene (reference sequence), CDR1 corresponds to LNHNV and CDR2 to YYDKDF. The junction carries 7 bases between V and J, which are trimmed by 0 bases and 1 base respectively. For sequencing of the TCRbeta CDR3 region, genomic DNA was extracted from the sorted cells. The immunoSEQ Assay was used to sequence the TCRbeta CDR3 regions. TCRdb mirrors the immuneACCESS table, restricted to in-frame sequences. Some clones are absent from its copies; in checked studies, under half trace to an unresolved V gene, and the reason for the others is unknown. The sample includes about 89,000 clones, with roughly 90% observed a single time. The leading ten clones occupy 0.25% to 0.3% of the sample. Patients with autoimmune disease history or receiving systemic immunosuppression were excluded from the trial. Peripheral blood for TCR sequencing was drawn from every dose cohort at baseline, at cycle 4 day 1 and at cycle 7 day 1. Samples came from an open-label, multicenter, first-in-human phase I dose-escalation trial of ivuxolimab. The trial enrolled adults with locally advanced or metastatic head and neck squamous cell, hepatocellular, melanoma or renal cell carcinoma. Before TCR sequencing, CD4+ T cells and CD8+ T cells were sorted from peripheral blood as separate populations.

As concerns this clone: Its antigen target is currently unknown. Within one base of it there is no much larger clone, and no base qualities were kept.

Source: CD4+ or CD8+ T cells sorted from blood, taken in a trial of the OX40 agonist ivuxolimab. The chain employs TRBV15 and TRBJ2-7; the D gene cannot be resolved reliably. This TCR derives from an adult with an advanced solid tumor such as melanoma, head and neck, liver or kidney cancer. The CDR3 protein: CATSRDFGSYEQYF. The DNA sequence is as follows: TGTGCCACCAGCAGAGATTTCGGTTCCTACGAGCAGTACTTC. The entire variable domain, with the stretches around the CDR3 drawn from the reference TRBV15 and TRBJ2-7 proteins, is DAMVIQNPRYQVTQFGKPVTLSCSQTLNHNVMYWYQQKSSQAPKLLFHYYDKDFNNEADTPDNFQSRRPNTSFCFLDIRSPGLGDTAMYLCATSRDFGSYEQYFGPGTRLTVT.